A selection of T cell receptor beta chains follows, all from one sample in a study of T cell changes during pregnancy in multiple sclerosis. Sequencing used immunoSEQ multiplex PCR; TCRdb keeps in-frame clones, though not all of them. This sample yields some 28,000 clones, of which around 89% are seen a single time; under 4% belongs to the top ten. The sequencing used CD4+ T cells from peripheral blood mononuclear cells, collected in the first trimester of pregnancy. The receptors here all came from a female donor in good health, enrolled as a control in a pregnancy study. Each CDR3 is given with its conserved first and last residue. Each record gives: clone size, V gene, J gene, D gene, CDR3 DNA, CDR3 protein. The D gene is left open where the match is weak. Part of the rows lack a size; the others show once, few, many or a class for expanded clones.

clone size: -; V gene: TRBV28; J gene: TRBJ1-2; D gene: -; CDR3 DNA: TGTGCCAGCAGTGGACAGTCCGCTGGCTACACCTTC; CDR3 protein: CASSGQSAGYTF
clone size: once; V gene: TRBV30; J gene: TRBJ1-2; D gene: -; CDR3 DNA: TGTGCCTGGAGTTACCCCATTCCGAGAAGGGGCGCTAGCTATGGCTACACCTTC; CDR3 protein: CAWSYPIPRRGASYGYTF
clone size: -; V gene: TRBV7-9; J gene: TRBJ2-7; D gene: TRBD2; CDR3 DNA: TGTGCCAGCAGCTTAAATGCGGGGGGGATTTACGAGCAGTACTTC; CDR3 protein: CASSLNAGGIYEQYF
clone size: -; V gene: TRBV19; J gene: TRBJ2-7; D gene: TRBD1; CDR3 DNA: TGTGCCAGTAGTGGACAGGGGGCCCGCTCTTACGAGCAGTACTTC; CDR3 protein: CASSGQGARSYEQYF
clone size: -; V gene: TRBV29-1; J gene: TRBJ2-2; D gene: TRBD1; CDR3 DNA: TGCAGCGTGACAGGGTCCGCGAACACCGGGGAGCTGTTTTTT; CDR3 protein: CSVTGSANTGELFF
clone size: -; V gene: TRBV7-3; J gene: TRBJ2-1; D gene: -; CDR3 DNA: TGTGCCAGCAGCTTAAGCTTCAGGGGCCCCAATGAGCAGTTCTTC; CDR3 protein: CASSLSFRGPNEQFF
clone size: -; V gene: TRBV4-2; J gene: TRBJ2-3; D gene: TRBD1; CDR3 DNA: TGTGCCAGCAGCCTTACTCCGGGACAGGGATATAATACGCAGTATTTT; CDR3 protein: CASSLTPGQGYNTQYF
clone size: -; V gene: TRBV7-8; J gene: TRBJ1-6; D gene: -; CDR3 DNA: TGTGCCAGCAGCCAGAGGACACTTAATTCACCCCTCCACTTT; CDR3 protein: CASSQRTLNSPLHF
clone size: -; V gene: TRBV19; J gene: TRBJ1-6; D gene: -; CDR3 DNA: TGTGCCACCTCGCCACAGGGTTTTCTTTCACCCCTCCACTTT; CDR3 protein: CATSPQGFLSPLHF
clone size: -; V gene: TRBV7-9; J gene: TRBJ1-1; D gene: -; CDR3 DNA: TGTGCCAGCAGCTTAGGAGGCAGGGGCGCTGAAGCTTTCTTT; CDR3 protein: CASSLGGRGAEAFF
clone size: -; V gene: TRBV6-1; J gene: TRBJ1-6; D gene: -; CDR3 DNA: TGTGCCAGCAGCGGGACACAGCCTTATAATTCACCCCTCCACTTT; CDR3 protein: CASSGTQPYNSPLHF
clone size: -; V gene: TRBV10-3; J gene: TRBJ1-2; D gene: TRBD1; CDR3 DNA: TGTGCCATCAGTAACAGGGGGCAGGGTGGCTACACCTTC; CDR3 protein: CAISNRGQGGYTF
clone size: -; V gene: TRBV2; J gene: TRBJ2-1; D gene: TRBD1; CDR3 DNA: TGTGCCAGCAGTGAAATACAGGGGGCGCGTGGCAATGAGCAGTTCTTC; CDR3 protein: CASSEIQGARGNEQFF
clone size: -; V gene: TRBV28; J gene: TRBJ2-5; D gene: TRBD1; CDR3 DNA: TGTGCCAGCAGTTTTAGGGGACAGGTGCCTCAAGAGACCCAGTACTTC; CDR3 protein: CASSFRGQVPQETQYF
clone size: -; V gene: TRBV28; J gene: TRBJ1-1; D gene: TRBD1; CDR3 DNA: TGTGCCAGCCGAGTGACAGGGTTCAACACTGAAGCTTTCTTT; CDR3 protein: CASRVTGFNTEAFF
clone size: -; V gene: TRBV18; J gene: TRBJ2-2; D gene: -; CDR3 DNA: TGTGCCAGCTCACCACCATCCCAAGGGGCCGGGGAGCTGTTTTTT; CDR3 protein: CASSPPSQGAGELFF
clone size: -; V gene: TRBV29-1; J gene: TRBJ2-4; D gene: TRBD1; CDR3 DNA: TGCAGCGTTTCACAGGGGGCCCCAAGAAGCATTCAGTACTTC; CDR3 protein: CSVSQGAPRSIQYF
clone size: -; V gene: TRBV19; J gene: TRBJ2-7; D gene: -; CDR3 DNA: TGTGCCAGTAGCAAAGACTTTAGCTCCTACGAGCAGTACTTC; CDR3 protein: CASSKDFSSYEQYF
clone size: few; V gene: TRBV6-1; J gene: TRBJ1-2; D gene: -; CDR3 DNA: TGTGCCAGCAAAGTTCAAGAGGGCTATGGCTACACCTTC; CDR3 protein: CASKVQEGYGYTF
clone size: -; V gene: TRBV5-4; J gene: TRBJ1-1; D gene: TRBD1; CDR3 DNA: TGTGCCAGCAGCCGGGGACAGGGGGCGAACACTGAAGCTTTCTTT; CDR3 protein: CASSRGQGANTEAFF
clone size: once; V gene: TRBV19; J gene: TRBJ1-5; D gene: -; CDR3 DNA: TGTGCCAGTAGTATAATATTCGGGGTCGCTCAGCCCCAGCATTTT; CDR3 protein: CASSIIFGVAQPQHF
clone size: -; V gene: TRBV7-9; J gene: TRBJ1-2; D gene: -; CDR3 DNA: TGTGCCAGCAGCTTAGACGCTGCGAACTATGGCTACACCTTC; CDR3 protein: CASSLDAANYGYTF